This TCR beta chain was profiled in a study of T cells in Graves' hyperthyroidism and ophthalmopathy. Findings of the study overall: Most thyroid-expanded clonotypes above 0.001 were also found in blood.

Fresh peripheral blood, about 10 ml of it, supplied the PBMCs. Worth noting for this clonotype: Its antigen is currently unknown.

Amplified TCR beta CDR3 regions derived from RNA transcripts. First-round RT-PCR of the TCR CDR3 relied on the HTBI primer set. MiXCR, applied by TCRdb to the multiplex PCR reads, yields one record per CDR3 protein. The sample contains 380,000 or so distinct CDR3 sequences, 14% of which appear only once. Trimming removed 2 bases from V and 7 bases from J, with 11 bases in between. Germline V gene sequence: CDR1 DFQATT, CDR2 SNEGSKA (reference sequence). The CDR3 has 13 amino acids. The genes are TRBV20-1 and TRBJ2-2; the D is unclear. This clonotype was obtained from a woman aged 30 to 39 with Graves' hyperthyroidism. Sequenced material: blood. This CDR3 is CSARSPYDGELFF. The CDR3 DNA follows: TGCAGTGCTAGATCTCCGTATGACGGGGAGCTGTTTTTT.